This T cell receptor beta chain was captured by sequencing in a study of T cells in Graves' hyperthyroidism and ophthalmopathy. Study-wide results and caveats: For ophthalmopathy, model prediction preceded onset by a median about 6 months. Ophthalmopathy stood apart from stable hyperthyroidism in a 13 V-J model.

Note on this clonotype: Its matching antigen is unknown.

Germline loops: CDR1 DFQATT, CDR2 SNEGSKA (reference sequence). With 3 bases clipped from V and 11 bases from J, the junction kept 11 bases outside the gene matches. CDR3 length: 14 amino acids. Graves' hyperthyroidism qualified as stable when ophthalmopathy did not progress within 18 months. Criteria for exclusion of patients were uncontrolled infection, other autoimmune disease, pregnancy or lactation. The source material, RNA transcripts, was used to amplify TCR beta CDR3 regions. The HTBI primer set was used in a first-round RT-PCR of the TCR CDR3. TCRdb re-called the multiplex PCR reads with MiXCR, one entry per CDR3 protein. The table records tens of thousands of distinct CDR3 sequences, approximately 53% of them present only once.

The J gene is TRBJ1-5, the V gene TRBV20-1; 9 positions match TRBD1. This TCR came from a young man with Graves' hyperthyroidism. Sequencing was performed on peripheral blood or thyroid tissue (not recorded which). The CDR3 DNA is TGCAGTGCTAGTAGGACAGGGGCCGCTAAAGCCCAGCATTTT. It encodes CSASRTGAAKAQHF.